The sequence of this T cell receptor (beta chain) was determined in a study of identical twins. Whole-study results and caveats: Compared with models, monozygotic twins showed more out-of-frame TCR alpha sharing. Excess sharing by twins proved weaker in beta out-of-frame sequences.

cDNA molecules carried unique molecular identifiers, and template switching added a universal primer site. A single record per CDR3 protein comes from TCRdb applying MiXCR to the 5' RACE reads. The sample yields just under 550,000 distinct CDR3 sequences, about 16% seen once. Notes on this clonotype: Its antigen remains unknown.

Everyone who donated was a healthy Caucasian. These sequences were also reported in another study, on yellow fever vaccine responses in identical twins.

Sequencing used CD4+ T cells sorted from blood. The clonotype was recovered from a woman aged 18 to 35 in good health.

The DNA of the CDR3 is TGCGCCAGCAGTGACGTGGGGGGCTCGAACACCGGGGAGCTGTTTTTT. It codes for CASSDVGGSNTGELFF. The chain is built from TRBV10-1 and TRBJ2-2, with D tentatively TRBD1 or TRBD2 (6 bases each). The germline V and J ends were trimmed by 3 bases and 0 bases, with 11 bases remaining between them. The germline CDR1 and CDR2 sequences are WNHNN and SYGVQD (reference sequence). The CDR3 contains 16 residues.